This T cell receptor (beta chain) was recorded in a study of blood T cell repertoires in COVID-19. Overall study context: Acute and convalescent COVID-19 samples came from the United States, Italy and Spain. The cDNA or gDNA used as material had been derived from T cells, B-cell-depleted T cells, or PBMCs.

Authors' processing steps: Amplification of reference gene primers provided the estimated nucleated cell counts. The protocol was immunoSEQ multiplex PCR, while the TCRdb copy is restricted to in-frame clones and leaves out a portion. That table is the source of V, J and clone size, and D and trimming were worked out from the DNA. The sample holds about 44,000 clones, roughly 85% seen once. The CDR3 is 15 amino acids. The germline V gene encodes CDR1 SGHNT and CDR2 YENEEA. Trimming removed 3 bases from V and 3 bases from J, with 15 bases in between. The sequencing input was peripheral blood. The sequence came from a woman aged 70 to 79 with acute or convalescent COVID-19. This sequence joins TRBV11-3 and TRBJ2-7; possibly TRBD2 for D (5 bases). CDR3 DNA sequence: TGTGCCAGCAGCTTCCGAGTGGGAGAGGGCTACGAGCAGTACTTC. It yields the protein CASSFRVGEGYEQYF.